The clone carrying this TCR beta chain has more than one count but fewer than ten. Its antigen is not known. The people who gave samples were healthy Caucasians from Russia, aged roughly 6 to 90. Peripheral blood was drawn, approximately 9.7 milliliters per donor. Total RNA amounts of at least 5 micrograms were extracted per sample. This entry belongs to a study of blood T cells in healthy people across ages. Findings and limits, study-wide: Strong correlation was found linking TCR beta diversity to naive T cell percentage.

A second about 7 to 11 cycle PCR used barcoded and J-beta primers. TCRdb independently ran MiXCR on the 5' RACE reads; one entry per CDR3 protein. In the table there are 1.5 million to 1.8 million distinct CDR3 sequences, roughly 43% of which are singletons. Germline assignment: CDR1 MNHNS and CDR2 SASEGT. The length of the CDR3 is 15 residues. The V gene lost 3 bases and the J gene lost 2 bases, with 12 bases spanning the gap. The chain carries TRBV6-1 and TRBJ2-3; TRBD2 might be the D (6 bases). The sequence was collected from a woman between 18 and 29 years old in good health. The specimen sequenced was blood. CDR3 sequence reads: CASSEMAGSTDTQYF. CDR3 nucleotide sequence: TGTGCCAGCAGTGAGATGGCGGGGTCCACAGATACGCAGTATTTT.